This T cell receptor (beta chain) derives from a study of cytomegalovirus exposure and HLA in healthy donors. General study points: A later analysis by the authors found several of the most significant clusters apparently linked to common viral pathogens. V- and J-gene trimming of TCR beta was linked (in a later analysis) to a missense DCLRE1C variant.

V shed 1 base and J 2 bases; nucleotides not matched to a gene: 6. CDR1 PRHDT and CDR2 FYEKMQ come from the germline V gene (reference sequence). This CDR3 region has 16 residues. The PCR had 60 Vbeta and 13 Jbeta primers. Produced via immunoSEQ multiplex PCR; TCRdb's table is partial and in-frame only. This sample's clone table lists 150,000 or so clones. These donors counted as nominally healthy when sampled, but unrecorded immune exposures were likely. Turning to this clone: The antigen remains undetermined.

The sample consisted of PBMCs. This sequence was found in a woman in her fifties or sixties in good health and CMV-seronegative. The rearrangement joins TRBV13 to TRBJ2-3, with TRBD2 matching 7 bases. The CDR3 loop is CASSLVGGRVTDTQYF. Written as DNA, the CDR3 is TGTGCCAGCAGCTTAGTGGGCGGGAGAGTCACAGATACGCAGTATTTT.